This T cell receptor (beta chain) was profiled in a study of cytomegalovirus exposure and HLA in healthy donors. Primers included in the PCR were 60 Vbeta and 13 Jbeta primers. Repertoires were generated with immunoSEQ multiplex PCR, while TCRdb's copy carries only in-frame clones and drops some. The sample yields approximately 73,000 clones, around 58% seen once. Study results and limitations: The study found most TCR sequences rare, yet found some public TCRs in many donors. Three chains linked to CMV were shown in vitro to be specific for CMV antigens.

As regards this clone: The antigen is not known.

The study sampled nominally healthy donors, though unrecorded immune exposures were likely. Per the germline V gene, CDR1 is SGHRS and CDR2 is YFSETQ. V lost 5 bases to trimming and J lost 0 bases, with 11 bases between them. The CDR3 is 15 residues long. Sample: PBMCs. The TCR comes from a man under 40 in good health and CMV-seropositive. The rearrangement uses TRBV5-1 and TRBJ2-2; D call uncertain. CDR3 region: CASRQTPTNTGELFF. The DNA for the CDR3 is TGCGCCAGCAGACAGACGCCCACGAACACCGGGGAGCTGTTTTTT.